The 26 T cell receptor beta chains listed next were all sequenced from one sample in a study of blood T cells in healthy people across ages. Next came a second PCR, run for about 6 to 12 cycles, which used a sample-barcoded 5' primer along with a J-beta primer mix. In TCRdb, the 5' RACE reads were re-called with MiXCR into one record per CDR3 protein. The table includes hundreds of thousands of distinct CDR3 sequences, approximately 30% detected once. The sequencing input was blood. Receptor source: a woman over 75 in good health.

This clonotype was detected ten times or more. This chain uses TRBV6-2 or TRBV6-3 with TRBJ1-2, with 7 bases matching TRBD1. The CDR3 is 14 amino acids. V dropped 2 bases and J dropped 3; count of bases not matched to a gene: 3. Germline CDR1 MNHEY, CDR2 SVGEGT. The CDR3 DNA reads TGTGCCAGCAGTTACAAGGGGACAGACTATGGCTACACCTTC. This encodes CASSYKGTDYGYTF.

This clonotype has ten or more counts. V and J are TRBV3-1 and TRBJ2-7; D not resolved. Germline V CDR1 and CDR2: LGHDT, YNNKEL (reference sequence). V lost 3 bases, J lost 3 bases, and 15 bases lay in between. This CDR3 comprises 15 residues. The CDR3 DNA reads TGTGCCAGCAGCCAGGTGGACCTTTCTTACTACGAGCAGTACTTC. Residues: CASSQVDLSYYEQYF.

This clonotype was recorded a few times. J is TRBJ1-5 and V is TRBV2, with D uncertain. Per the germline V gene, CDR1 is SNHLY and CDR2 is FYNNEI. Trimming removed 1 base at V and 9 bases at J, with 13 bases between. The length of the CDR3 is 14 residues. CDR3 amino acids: CASSEVRSVGPQHF. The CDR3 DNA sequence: TGTGCCAGCAGTGAAGTCCGGAGCGTGGGGCCCCAGCATTTT.

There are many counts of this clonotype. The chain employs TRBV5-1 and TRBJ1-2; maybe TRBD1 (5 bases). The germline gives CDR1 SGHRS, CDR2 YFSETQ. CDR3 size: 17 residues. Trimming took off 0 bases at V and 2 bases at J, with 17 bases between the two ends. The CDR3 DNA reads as TGCGCCAGCAGCTTGGGCGGTCTATCGAGGGACAACTATGGCTACACCTTC. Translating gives CASSLGGLSRDNYGYTF.

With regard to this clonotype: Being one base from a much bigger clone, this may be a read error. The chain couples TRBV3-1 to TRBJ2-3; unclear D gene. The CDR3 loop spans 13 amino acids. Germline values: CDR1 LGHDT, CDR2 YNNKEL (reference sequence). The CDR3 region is CTSSQGPSGTQYF. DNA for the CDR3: TGTACCAGCAGCCAAGGACCCTCCGGTACGCAGTATTTT.

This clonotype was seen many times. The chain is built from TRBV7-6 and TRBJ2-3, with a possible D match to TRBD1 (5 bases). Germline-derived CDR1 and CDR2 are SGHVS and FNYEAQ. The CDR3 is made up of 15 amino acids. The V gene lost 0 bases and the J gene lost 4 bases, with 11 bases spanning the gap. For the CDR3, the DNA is TGTGCCAGCAGCTTAGCGGGGCAGGTCGCAGATACGCAGTATTTT. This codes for CASSLAGQVADTQYF.

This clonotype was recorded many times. CDR3 in amino acids: CASSTGQGTHEQYF. The CDR3 DNA follows: TGTGCCAGCAGCACTGGACAGGGGACCCACGAGCAGTACTTC. The chain employs TRBV9 and TRBJ2-7, with 9 bases lining up with TRBD1. The CDR3 length is 14 residues. In germline, CDR1 is SGDLS, CDR2 YYNGEE. V shed 4 bases and J 5 bases; nucleotides not matched to a gene: 7.

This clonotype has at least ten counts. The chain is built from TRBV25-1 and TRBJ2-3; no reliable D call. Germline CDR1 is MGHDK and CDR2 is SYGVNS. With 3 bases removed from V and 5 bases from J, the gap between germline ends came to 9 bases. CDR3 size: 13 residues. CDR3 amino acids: CASSEMWGDTQYF. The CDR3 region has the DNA TGTGCCAGCAGTGAGATGTGGGGAGATACGCAGTATTTT.

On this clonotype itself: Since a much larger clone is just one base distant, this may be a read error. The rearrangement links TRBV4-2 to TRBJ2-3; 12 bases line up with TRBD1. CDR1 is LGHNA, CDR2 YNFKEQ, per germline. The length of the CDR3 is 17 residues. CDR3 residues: CVSSQVRGQGAGDTQYF. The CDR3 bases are TGTGTCAGCAGCCAAGTAAGGGGACAGGGGGCAGGGGATACGCAGTATTTT.

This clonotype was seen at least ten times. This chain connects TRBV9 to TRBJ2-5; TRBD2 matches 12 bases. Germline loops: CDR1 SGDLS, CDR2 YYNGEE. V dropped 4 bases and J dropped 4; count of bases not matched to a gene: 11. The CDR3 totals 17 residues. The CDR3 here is CASSPGGLAGGLETQYF. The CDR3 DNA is TGTGCCAGCAGCCCAGGAGGGCTAGCGGGGGGGCTAGAGACCCAGTACTTC.

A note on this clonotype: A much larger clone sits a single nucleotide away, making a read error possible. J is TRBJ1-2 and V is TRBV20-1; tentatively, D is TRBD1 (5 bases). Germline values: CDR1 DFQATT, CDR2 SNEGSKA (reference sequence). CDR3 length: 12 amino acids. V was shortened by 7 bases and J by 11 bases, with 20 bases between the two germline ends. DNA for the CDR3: TGCAGTGGGATGACCGGGACTGAAGTATACACCTTC. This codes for CSGMTGTEVYTF.

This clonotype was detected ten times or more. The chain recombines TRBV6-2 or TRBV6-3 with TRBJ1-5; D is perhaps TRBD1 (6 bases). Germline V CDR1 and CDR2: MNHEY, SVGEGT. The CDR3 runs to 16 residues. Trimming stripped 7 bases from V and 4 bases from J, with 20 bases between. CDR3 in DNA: TGTGCCAGCACCCCAGATGGCAGGGGTTGGAATCAGCCCCAGCATTTT. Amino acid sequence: CASTPDGRGWNQPQHF.

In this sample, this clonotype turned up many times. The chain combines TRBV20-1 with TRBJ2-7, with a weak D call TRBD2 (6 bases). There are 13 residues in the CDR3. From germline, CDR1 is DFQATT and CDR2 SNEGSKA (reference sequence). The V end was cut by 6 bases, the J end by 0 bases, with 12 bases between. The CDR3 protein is CSAPRTNSYEQYF. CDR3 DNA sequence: TGCAGTGCCCCCAGGACTAACTCCTACGAGCAGTACTTC.

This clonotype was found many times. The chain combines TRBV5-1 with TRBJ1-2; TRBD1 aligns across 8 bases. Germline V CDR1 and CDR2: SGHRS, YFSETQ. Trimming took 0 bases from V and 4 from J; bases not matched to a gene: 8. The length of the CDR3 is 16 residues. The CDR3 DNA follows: TGCGCCAGCAGCTTGGACTCAGGGGGCGGAGGCTATGGCTACACCTTC. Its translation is CASSLDSGGGGYGYTF.

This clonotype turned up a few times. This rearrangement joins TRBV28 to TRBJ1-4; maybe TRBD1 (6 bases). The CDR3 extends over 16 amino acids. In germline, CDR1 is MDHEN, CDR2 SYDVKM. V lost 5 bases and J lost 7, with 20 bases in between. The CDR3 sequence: CASSPRGGARFEKLFF. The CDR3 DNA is TGTGCCAGCAGTCCCCGAGGGGGGGCAAGATTTGAAAAACTGTTTTTT.

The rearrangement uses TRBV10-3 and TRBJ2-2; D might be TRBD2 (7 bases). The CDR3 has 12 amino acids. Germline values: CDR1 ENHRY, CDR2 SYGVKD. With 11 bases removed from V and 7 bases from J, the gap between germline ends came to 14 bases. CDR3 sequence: CAVGGHGGELFF. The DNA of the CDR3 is TGTGCCGTCGGGGGGCATGGCGGGGAGCTGTTTTTT.

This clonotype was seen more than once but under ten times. The CDR3 nucleotides read TGTGCCAGCAGGCCAGGGTGGGGGTCCTATAATTCACCCCTCCACTTT. This gives the protein CASRPGWGSYNSPLHF. V is TRBV7-2 and J is TRBJ1-6, with TRBD1 as a possible D gene (5 bases). Germline V CDR1 and CDR2: SGHTA, FQGNSA. This CDR3 has 16 amino acids. The V end lost 6 bases, the J end lost 1 base, and 13 bases lay between the germline ends.

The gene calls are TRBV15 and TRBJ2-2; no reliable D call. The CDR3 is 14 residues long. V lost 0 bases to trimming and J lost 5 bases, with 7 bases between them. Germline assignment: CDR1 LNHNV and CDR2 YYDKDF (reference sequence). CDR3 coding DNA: TGTGCCACCAGCAGAGATCAAGGAACCGGGGAGCTGTTTTTT. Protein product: CATSRDQGTGELFF.

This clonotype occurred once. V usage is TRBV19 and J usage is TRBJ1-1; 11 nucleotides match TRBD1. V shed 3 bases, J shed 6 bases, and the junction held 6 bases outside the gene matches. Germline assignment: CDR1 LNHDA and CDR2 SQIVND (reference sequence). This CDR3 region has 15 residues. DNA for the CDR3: TGTGCCAGTAGTATGGATCGGACAGGGGGCTCTGAAGCTTTCTTT. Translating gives CASSMDRTGGSEAFF.

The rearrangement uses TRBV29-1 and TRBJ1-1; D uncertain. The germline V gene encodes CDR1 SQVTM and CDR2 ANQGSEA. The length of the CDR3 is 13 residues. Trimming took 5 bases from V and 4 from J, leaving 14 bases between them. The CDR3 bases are TGCAGCGTTTCCCTCATGGCATTCACTGAAGCTTTCTTT. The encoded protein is CSVSLMAFTEAFF.

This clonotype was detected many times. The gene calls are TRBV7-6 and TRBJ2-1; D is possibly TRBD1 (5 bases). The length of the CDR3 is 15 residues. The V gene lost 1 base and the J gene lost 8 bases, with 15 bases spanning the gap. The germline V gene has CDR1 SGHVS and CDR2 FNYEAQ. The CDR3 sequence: CASSLEGHNLYEQFF. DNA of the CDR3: TGTGCCAGCAGCTTAGAGGGGCACAATCTCTATGAGCAGTTCTTC.

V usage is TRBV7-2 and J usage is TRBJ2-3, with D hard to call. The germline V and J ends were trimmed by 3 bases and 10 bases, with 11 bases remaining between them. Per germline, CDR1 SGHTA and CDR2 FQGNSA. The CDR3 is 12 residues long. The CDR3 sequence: CASSFDPQAQYF. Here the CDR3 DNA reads TGTGCCAGCAGCTTTGACCCCCAGGCGCAGTATTTT.

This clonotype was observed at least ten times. The CDR3 sequence is CASSRQVGYGYTF. CDR3 coding DNA: TGTGCCAGCAGTCGACAGGTGGGCTATGGCTACACCTTC. V and J are TRBV27 and TRBJ1-2; possibly TRBD1 for D (6 bases). The V gene lost 5 bases and the J gene lost 4 bases, with 11 bases spanning the gap. The CDR3 contains 13 residues. Per the germline V gene, CDR1 is MNHEY and CDR2 is SMNVEV (reference sequence).

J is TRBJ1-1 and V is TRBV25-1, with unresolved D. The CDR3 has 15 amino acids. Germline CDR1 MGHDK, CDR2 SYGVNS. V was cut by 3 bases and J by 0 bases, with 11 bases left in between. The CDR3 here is CASSDGQALNTEAFF. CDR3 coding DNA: TGTGCCAGCAGTGATGGGCAGGCCTTGAACACTGAAGCTTTCTTT.

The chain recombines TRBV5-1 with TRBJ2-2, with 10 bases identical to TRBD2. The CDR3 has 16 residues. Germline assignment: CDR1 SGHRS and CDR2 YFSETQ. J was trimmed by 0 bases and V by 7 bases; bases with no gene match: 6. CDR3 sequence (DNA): TGCGCCAGCGCCCCAACTAGCGGGGCGAACACCGGGGAGCTGTTTTTT. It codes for CASAPTSGANTGELFF.

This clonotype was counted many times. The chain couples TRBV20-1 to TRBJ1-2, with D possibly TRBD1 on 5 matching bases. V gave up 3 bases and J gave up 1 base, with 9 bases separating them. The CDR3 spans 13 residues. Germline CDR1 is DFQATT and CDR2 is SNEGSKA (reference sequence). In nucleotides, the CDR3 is TGCAGTGCTAGGACAGCCATTAACTATGGCTACACCTTC. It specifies CSARTAINYGYTF.